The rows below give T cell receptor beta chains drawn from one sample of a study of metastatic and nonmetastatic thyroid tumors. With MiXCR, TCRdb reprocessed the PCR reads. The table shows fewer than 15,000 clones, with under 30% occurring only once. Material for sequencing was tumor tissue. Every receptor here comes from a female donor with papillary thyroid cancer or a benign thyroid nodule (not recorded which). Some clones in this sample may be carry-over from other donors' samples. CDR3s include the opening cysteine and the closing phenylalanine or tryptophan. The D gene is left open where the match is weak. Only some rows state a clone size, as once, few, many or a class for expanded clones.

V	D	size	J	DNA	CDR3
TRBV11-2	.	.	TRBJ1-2	TGTGCCAGCAGCTTAGTATTGACGGATTATGGCTACACCTTC	CASSLVLTDYGYTF
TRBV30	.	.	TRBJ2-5	TGTGCCTGGAGTTGGGGGGCTGGGCAAGAGACCCAGTACTTC	CAWSWGAGQETQYF
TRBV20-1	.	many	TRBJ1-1	TGCAGTGCTAGAACAAATCCGGGGCGGACGAACACTGAAGCTTTCTTT	CSARTNPGRTNTEAFF
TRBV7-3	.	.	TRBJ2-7	TGTGCCAGCAGCGGCCCCAGGTTCGGCGGAACCTACGAGCAGTACTTC	CASSGPRFGGTYEQYF
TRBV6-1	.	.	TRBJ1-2	TGTGCCAGCAGCGTCGACAGGAATTATGGCTACACCTTC	CASSVDRNYGYTF
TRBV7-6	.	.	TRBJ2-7	TGTGCCAGCAGCCCCGGGACGGGGGTCGAGCAGTACTTC	CASSPGTGVEQYF
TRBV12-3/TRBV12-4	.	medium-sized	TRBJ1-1	TGTGCCAGCAGCCCGCAGGGAGGCACTGAAGCTTTCTTT	CASSPQGGTEAFF
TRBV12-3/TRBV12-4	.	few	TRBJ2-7	TGTGCCAGCAGTCGTTACGAGCAGTACTTC	CASSRYEQYF
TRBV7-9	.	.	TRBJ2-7	TGTGCCAGCCTAGGGGGATGCTACGAGCAGTACTTC	CASLGGCYEQYF
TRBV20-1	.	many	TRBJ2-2	TGCAGTGCTATCGGACTGGGTTGGGTCACCGGGGAGCTGTTTTTT	CSAIGLGWVTGELFF
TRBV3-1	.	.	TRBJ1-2	TGTGCCAGCAGCCAAGAATTCAGACAGAGCTATGGCTACACCTTC	CASSQEFRQSYGYTF
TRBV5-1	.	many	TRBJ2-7	TGCGCCAGCAGCTTGGTAGGCCTCACCTACGAGCAGTACTTC	CASSLVGLTYEQYF
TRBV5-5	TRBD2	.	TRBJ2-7	TGTGCCAGCAGCTTGTCTGGACTAGCGGGGTCCTACGAGCAGTACTTC	CASSLSGLAGSYEQYF
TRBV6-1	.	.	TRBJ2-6	TGTGCCAGCCTATGGGGTTCGAGTGGAAGTGGGGCCAACGTCCTGACTTTC	CASLWGSSGSGANVLTF